The entry that follows covers one T cell receptor beta chain sequence. Which antigen it targets is not known. Base qualities were left out, and no much larger clone turns up one base away. The sample belongs to a study of radiotherapy plus CTLA-4 blockade in lung cancer listed by TCRdb under 2018. In terms of the full investigation: Among enrolled patients, approximately 18% had an objective response and 30% to 35% reached disease control. On the study overall, not on this receptor specifically: TCR clones derived from tumors expanded in peripheral blood after treatment with radiotherapy and ipilimumab. The strongest predictors of response, as reported, were early dynamic changes in blood T cell clones along with a rise in serum interferon-beta after radiation.

The library came from the immunoSEQ multiplex PCR assay. TCRdb obtained this table from immuneACCESS and retained in-frame rearrangements with V and J assigned. These tables miss some clones; where compared with another copy, unresolved V genes account for less than half of the shortfall, and the remainder is unexplained. Recorded for this sample are around 77,000 clones; nearly 75% of them occurred a single time. The ten biggest clones cover more than 8% of the sample. Focal radiation therapy combined with CTLA-4 blockade (ipilimumab) was tested in patients with chemo-refractory metastatic non-small-cell lung cancer. The sequence derives from a human donor with non-small cell lung cancer whose response to radiotherapy plus ipilimumab could not be evaluated. The sequenced sample was peripheral blood, obtained from a patient treated with radiotherapy plus ipilimumab.

The CDR3 protein is CASSERTGDGYTF. The nucleotides are TGTGCCAGCAGTGAGAGGACAGGGGATGGCTACACCTTC. The sequence is built from TRBV6-1 and TRBJ1-2; 9 bases in between match TRBD1. Via the germline V gene, CDR1 is MNHNS and CDR2 SASEGT. The CDR3 goes from the cysteine to the phenylalanine over 13 residues. This entry keeps only the CDR3 DNA: 39 bases, framed from base 1. V has 3 bases trimmed and J has 6 bases trimmed; junction bases matching no gene number 2.